Each of the 5 T cell receptor beta chains below was sequenced from the same sample in a study of monozygotic twins with inflammatory bowel disease. TCRdb reprocessed the 5' RACE reads, with one entry per CDR3 protein and no DNA. This specimen shows approximately 400,000 distinct CDR3 sequences; the ten leading clones hold approximately 2.3%. The sample taken for sequencing was blood. Receptors were obtained from a human donor with ulcerative colitis or Crohn's disease, or a healthy co-twin of an affected twin (not recorded which).

The chain is built from TRBV7-2 and TRBJ2-5; with no DNA, the TCRdb D assignment of TRBD2 cannot be verified. CDR3 length equals 15 residues. CDR1 and CDR2 from the germline V gene are SGHTA and FQGNSA. This chain's CDR3 is CASSANSGGAGTQYF.

The V call is TRBV5-1, the J call TRBJ2-5; TCRdb proposes TRBD2, but this gene call is untestable without DNA. The CDR3 length is 19 residues. The germline CDR1 and CDR2 sequences are SGHRS and YFSETQ. CDR3 protein: CASSLSSGRAGLREETQYF.

V gene TRBV19 combines with J gene TRBJ1-1; there is no DNA to check the TCRdb D call of TRBD1. Germline assignment: CDR1 LNHDA and CDR2 SQIVND (reference sequence). The CDR3 totals 15 residues. The CDR3 loop is CASFLTGGVYTEAFF.

The rearrangement links TRBV28 to TRBJ2-3. The CDR3 is 13 amino acids. Germline CDR1 and CDR2: MDHEN and SYDVKM. This CDR3 is CASILSGTDTQYF.

This chain links TRBV4-3 with TRBJ2-7; the D call of TRBD2 rests on TCRdb alone, since no DNA is present to check it. The CDR3 length is 16 residues. Per germline, CDR1 LGHNA and CDR2 YSLEER. CDR3 sequence: CASSHGTSGRTNEQYF.